Sequencing of this T cell receptor beta chain was carried out in a study of regulatory T cells in long-lasting Graves disease. General study points: The analysis examined peripheral blood only and excluded thyroid tissue.

This clonotype has at least ten counts. The antigen is undetermined. Documented time point: persistent/refractory GD, antithyroid drugs over 5 years with positive TRAb. The TCR library used RNA extracted from PBMCs. iRepertoire HTBI primers and Arm-PCR of CDR3 regions built TCR beta libraries. How the authors handled the data: From all samples, identification returned approximately 15 TRBJ and approximately 67 TRBV segments. TCRdb reprocessed the multiplex PCR reads via MiXCR and lists one record per CDR3 protein. It is TCRdb's table, rather than the study itself, that gives the V and J calls and clone size. This sample has around 510,000 distinct CDR3 sequences, with roughly 20% found just once. The length of the CDR3 is 15 residues. From germline, CDR1 is SNHLY and CDR2 FYNNEI. The junction had 8 bases not matched to a gene; V was cut back by 7 bases and J by 0 bases.

The chain couples TRBV2 to TRBJ1-2; TRBD1 matches at 7 bases. This sequence was found in a female donor with Graves disease. Sample: peripheral blood mononuclear cells (PBMCs), taken when the disease was refractory, from a patient treated with antithyroid drugs. CDR3 nucleotides: TGTGCCAGCATTAACTCCGGGACAGCTAACTATGGCTACACCTTC. It translates to CASINSGTANYGYTF.